Each of the 3 T cell receptor beta chains below was sequenced from the same sample in a study of T cell responses to AZD1222 COVID-19 vaccine. This table comes from immunoSEQ multiplex PCR, and its TCRdb copy is limited to in-frame clones, with some not included. The table shows some 150,000 clones, with 92% occurring only once. The material sequenced was peripheral blood, taken 28 days after the second AZD1222 dose. Receptors originate from an adult who received the AZD1222 COVID-19 vaccine.

This clone appeared once. The chain uses TRBV18 and TRBJ1-5, with TRBD1 as a possible D gene (6 bases). Trimming shortened V by 3 bases and J by 0 bases, and 9 bases separated the two germline ends. The CDR3 length is 15 residues. Per the germline V gene, CDR1 is KGHSH and CDR2 is LQKENI. CDR3 sequence reads: CASSPGTFSNQPQHF. The CDR3, as DNA: TGTGCCAGCTCACCCGGGACATTTAGCAATCAGCCCCAGCATTTT.

The V gene is TRBV9, the J gene TRBJ1-4, with D possibly matching TRBD1 (6 bases). The germline V gene has CDR1 SGDLS and CDR2 YYNGEE. The ends were cut back, 4 bases at V and 14 bases at J, with 18 bases in the middle. The CDR3 has 13 residues. The CDR3 DNA is TGTGCCAGCAGCAATTCCTTGGACAGTAGTCTGTTTTTT. Translating it yields CASSNSLDSSLFF.

The V call is TRBV28, the J call TRBJ2-7; 9 positions match TRBD1. The germline CDR1 and CDR2 sequences are MDHEN and SYDVKM. V trimming: 5 bases; J trimming: 4 bases; junction bases outside the gene matches: 6. The CDR3 has 14 amino acids. The CDR3 nucleotides read TGTGCCAGCAGTAACCGGGACAGGGTTTACGAGCAGTACTTC. Translated, it gives CASSNRDRVYEQYF.